The source of this T cell receptor (beta chain) is a study of T-cell memory formation after mild COVID-19. TCRdb itself ran the 5' RACE reads through MiXCR, one entry per CDR3 protein. The top ten clones hold 20% to 25% of a sample with 350,000 to 500,000 distinct CDR3 sequences, more than 15% of them seen once. Material for sequencing was PBMCs or a T cell subset sorted from them (not recorded which). This clonotype was obtained from a man aged 18 to 30 who had mild COVID-19 (a few samples of this study predate the infection). Cell type and time point are not known.

Here the CDR3 reads CASSQGGGREFVSYTF. In DNA, the CDR3 is TGCGCCAGCAGCCAAGGGGGGGGCAGGGAGTTTGTGAGCTACACCTTC. V usage is TRBV4-3 and J usage is TRBJ1-2, with TRBD1 as a possible D gene (6 bases). Germline lookup yields CDR1 LGHNA and CDR2 YSLEER. Trimming took 1 base from V and 9 from J, leaving 21 bases between them. The CDR3 length is 16 residues.